This TCR beta chain originates from a study of blood T cell repertoires in COVID-19. This CDR3 is built from 15 residues. With 4 bases removed from V and 1 base from J, the gap between germline ends came to 11 bases. Germline V gives CDR1 LNHDA, CDR2 SQIVND (reference sequence). This table comes from immunoSEQ multiplex PCR, and its TCRdb copy is limited to in-frame clones, with some not included. The data contain approximately 60,000 clones, about 93% of them singletons. Source material: peripheral blood. The J gene is TRBJ1-5, the V gene TRBV19; possible D gene TRBD1, 5 bases. The sequence derives from a man between 65 and 85 years old with active COVID-19. The CDR3 nucleotides are TGTGCCAGTAGTACGGCGGGGCAGAGCAATCAGCCCCAGCATTTT. Its protein product is CASSTAGQSNQPQHF.